The 25 T cell receptor beta chains below come from one sample, sequenced in a study of OX40 agonist ivuxolimab in advanced cancers. Method: immunoSEQ multiplex PCR; TCRdb's copy keeps in-frame clones and lacks some. The sample carries tens of thousands of clones, about 89% recorded once. The sample in question was CD4+ or CD8+ T cells sorted from blood, obtained in a trial of the OX40 agonist ivuxolimab. These receptors were collected from an adult with an advanced solid tumor such as melanoma, head and neck, liver or kidney cancer.

The chain joins TRBV28 to TRBJ2-1; D not resolved. V gave up 4 bases and J gave up 10 bases, with 8 bases separating them. This CDR3 comprises 11 residues. Looked up from germline, CDR1 is MDHEN and CDR2 is SYDVKM. CDR3: CASSYTAEQFF. The CDR3 nucleotides read TGTGCCAGCAGTTATACAGCAGAGCAGTTCTTC.

This clone has a single count. V is TRBV7-9 and J is TRBJ2-7; a possible D gene is TRBD1 (5 bases). Trimming removed 2 bases at V and 3 bases at J, with 8 bases between. CDR1 is SEHNR, CDR2 FQNEAQ, per germline (reference sequence). The CDR3 totals 13 residues. This CDR3 is CASSLQGYYEQYF. The CDR3 region has the DNA TGTGCCAGCAGCTTACAGGGATACTACGAGCAGTACTTC.

The V gene is TRBV28, the J gene TRBJ2-5; possibly TRBD1 or TRBD2 for D (5 bases each). The DNA matches TRBJ2-7 better at its end, which makes the J call doubtful. This CDR3 comprises 15 residues. Germline V CDR1 and CDR2: MDHEN, SYDVKM. The CDR3 is CASSLHQGVSYEQYF. The CDR3 DNA follows: TGTGCCAGCAGTTTACACCAGGGAGTCTCCTACGAGCAGTACTTC.

The genes are TRBV15 and TRBJ2-6; D perhaps matches TRBD1 (5 bases). The CDR3 has 16 residues. CDR1 LNHNV and CDR2 YYDKDF come from the germline V gene (reference sequence). V gave up 2 bases and J gave up 4 bases, with 12 bases separating them. The CDR3 sequence is CATSRTRVDGANVLTF. DNA of the CDR3: TGTGCCACCAGCAGAACCAGGGTTGACGGGGCCAACGTCCTGACTTTC.

This clone was detected once. The chain couples TRBV5-5 to TRBJ2-1; no clear D gene. The CDR3 extends over 14 amino acids. Per germline, CDR1 SGHKS and CDR2 YYEKEE (reference sequence). V lost 0 bases to trimming and J lost 4 bases, with 8 bases between them. The chain's CDR3 is CASSLETLYNEQFF. The CDR3 DNA sequence: TGTGCCAGCAGCTTGGAGACCTTATACAATGAGCAGTTCTTC.

The CDR3: CASSLVSRGLAGVDEQFF. CDR3 bases: TGTGCCAGCAGCTTAGTATCCAGGGGACTAGCGGGAGTGGATGAGCAGTTCTTC. This chain connects TRBV11-3 to TRBJ2-1; 14 bases agree with TRBD2. J gave up 8 bases and V 1 base, and 10 bases lay outside the gene matches. Germline CDR1 and CDR2: SGHNT and YENEEA. CDR3 size: 18 residues.

V is TRBV9 and J is TRBJ1-3, with D unresolved. CDR1 is SGDLS and CDR2 is YYNGEE in the germline V gene. The length of the CDR3 is 13 residues. Trimming stripped 3 bases from V and 0 bases from J, with 4 bases between. The CDR3 nucleotides read TGTGCCAGCAGCGAGAACTCTGGAAACACCATATATTTT. It yields the protein CASSENSGNTIYF.

The V gene is TRBV4-2, the J gene TRBJ1-1; D is undetermined. Deletions cut 6 bases from V and 1 base from J, with 21 bases between. Germline V CDR1 and CDR2: LGHNA, YNFKEQ. The CDR3 extends over 17 amino acids. CDR3 sequence (DNA): TGTGCCAGCAGATACATCGGTTGGACGATAAAGAACACTGAAGCTTTCTTT. Translating it yields CASRYIGWTIKNTEAFF.

The chain links TRBV13 to TRBJ2-5; 10 bases line up with TRBD2. CDR3 length: 15 residues. CDR1 and CDR2 (germline): PRHDT, FYEKMQ (reference sequence). Unmatched junction bases numbered 4, after V lost 1 base and J lost 5 bases. The CDR3 reads CASSLVGTSDETQYF. CDR3 in DNA: TGTGCCAGCAGCTTAGTGGGGACTAGCGATGAGACCCAGTACTTC.

This clone was seen a single time. V usage is TRBV4-2 and J usage is TRBJ1-5; no firm D call. The CDR3 is made up of 15 amino acids. The ends were cut back, 0 bases at V and 1 base at J, with 7 bases in the middle. CDR1 is LGHNA, CDR2 YNFKEQ, per germline. The CDR3 spells CASSQDRRSNQPQHF. The CDR3 coding sequence is TGTGCCAGCAGCCAAGATCGGCGGAGCAATCAGCCCCAGCATTTT.

This clone was detected a few times. The chain couples TRBV5-1 to TRBJ2-1; 15 bases line up with TRBD2. V shed 3 bases, J shed 8 bases, and the junction held 3 bases outside the gene matches. The CDR3 spans 15 residues. Germline V gene data show CDR1 as SGHRS and CDR2 as YFSETQ. The CDR3 DNA follows: TGCGCCAGCAGCTACTGGACTAGCGGGGGGGATGAGCAGTTCTTC. Protein: CASSYWTSGGDEQFF.

The chain couples TRBV5-2 to TRBJ2-2; the table calls TRBD2, which could not be checked here. TRBV5-2 is marked as a pseudogene. This CDR3 is built from 16 residues. CDR3 region: CASSLSSGNPPGELFF. In DNA, the CDR3 is TGTGCCAGCAGCTTAAGTAGCGGTAATCCCCCCGGGGAGCTGTTTTTT.

V is TRBV2 and J is TRBJ2-7, with D perhaps being TRBD1 or TRBD2 (5 bases each). The V gene lost 7 bases and the J gene lost 6 bases, with 13 bases spanning the gap. Germline CDR1 reads SNHLY; CDR2 reads FYNNEI. The length of the CDR3 is 12 residues. The CDR3 spells CASTRGQGEQYF. The DNA of the CDR3 is TGTGCCAGCACGAGGGGCCAGGGCGAGCAGTACTTC.

The chain combines TRBV5-6 with TRBJ1-1; D is undetermined. This CDR3 is built from 13 residues. Per the germline V gene, CDR1 is SGHDT and CDR2 is YYEEEE. Trimming pared 1 base from V and 3 bases from J, leaving 7 bases between. CDR3 nucleotide sequence: TGTGCCAGCAGCTTGTTAGAAGACACTGAAGCTTTCTTT. It encodes CASSLLEDTEAFF.

This clone has a single count. The J gene is TRBJ2-7, the V gene TRBV6-5; no clear D gene. Per germline, CDR1 MNHEY and CDR2 SVGAGI. V lost 6 bases and J lost 2, with 17 bases in between. The CDR3 covers 15 residues. DNA of the CDR3: TGTGCCAGCAGCCAAGGGAAACTTATAACCTACGAGCAGTACTTC. Amino acids: CASSQGKLITYEQYF.

The table lists this clone with a count of one. This chain links TRBV7-9 with TRBJ2-7; TRBD1 is a possible D gene (7 bases). The CDR3 is 18 residues long. Deletions cut 3 bases from V and 3 bases from J, with 24 bases between. Germline V CDR1 and CDR2: SEHNR, FQNEAQ (reference sequence). As DNA, the CDR3 is TGTGCCAGCAGCTTTTCGGTTGGAGGGGGCGCGACCTACTACGAGCAGTACTTC. Its translation is CASSFSVGGGATYYEQYF.

The gene calls are TRBV28 and TRBJ1-5; 7 bases fit TRBD1. The CDR3 consists of 16 residues. Germline loops: CDR1 MDHEN, CDR2 SYDVKM. V was clipped by 6 bases and J by 2 bases; unmatched bases: 10. The CDR3 loop is CASRPTGTVGNQPQHF. As DNA, the CDR3 is TGTGCCAGCAGGCCAACCGGGACAGTTGGCAATCAGCCCCAGCATTTT.

This clone came up once. The rearrangement links TRBV19 to TRBJ1-4; D is undetermined. The V gene's germline CDR1 is LNHDA and CDR2 SQIVND (reference sequence). V lost 3 bases and J 1 base, leaving 6 bases between the germline ends. CDR3 length equals 14 residues. This CDR3 is CASSIVGTNEKLFF. CDR3 nucleotides: TGTGCCAGTAGTATCGTGGGAACTAATGAAAAACTGTTTTTT.

This sequence joins TRBV6-5 and TRBJ2-5; D is possibly TRBD2 (6 bases). CDR1 and CDR2 (germline): MNHEY, SVGAGI. V lost 2 bases and J 5 bases, leaving 15 bases between the germline ends. The CDR3 contains 15 residues. CDR3 residues: CASSYGGRTGETQYF. The CDR3 nucleotides are TGTGCCAGCAGTTACGGGGGGAGAACCGGGGAGACCCAGTACTTC.

The CDR3, as DNA: TGCGCCAGCGGGGGAGGTTTGAGCCCTGAAGCTTTCTTT. Protein: CASGGGLSPEAFF. V gene TRBV5-1 combines with J gene TRBJ1-1; a weak D match, TRBD1 (5 bases). In germline, CDR1 is SGHRS, CDR2 YFSETQ. There are 13 residues in the CDR3. V lost 7 bases and J 6 bases, leaving 16 bases between the germline ends. Combining the CDR3 with reference TRBV5-1 and TRBJ1-1 gives the whole variable domain KAGVTQTPRYLIKTRGQQVTLSCSPISGHRSVSWYQQTPGQGLQFLFEYFSETQRNKGNFPGRFSGRQFSNSRSEMNVSTLELGDSALYLCASGGGLSPEAFFGQGTRLTVV.

The chain recombines TRBV6-6 with TRBJ2-1, with TRBD2 identical over 13 bases. The junction had 9 bases not matched to a gene; V was cut back by 7 bases and J by 6 bases. Germline assignment: CDR1 MNHNY and CDR2 SVGAGI (reference sequence). The CDR3 length is 16 residues. CDR3 residues: CASIPVLAGGRNEQFF. The CDR3 bases are TGTGCCAGCATCCCCGTACTAGCGGGAGGGCGCAATGAGCAGTTCTTC.

This chain uses TRBV7-8 with TRBJ1-5; D is perhaps TRBD1 (5 bases). From germline, CDR1 is SGHVS and CDR2 FQNEAQ. Trimming took 2 bases from V and 4 from J, leaving 12 bases between them. The CDR3 covers 15 residues. CDR3: CASSLQGAGNQPQHF. CDR3 DNA: TGTGCCAGCAGCTTACAAGGGGCTGGGAATCAGCCCCAGCATTTT.

With respect to this clone: The junction shows a germline mismatch at one end, possibly a read error. The chain couples TRBV7-7 to TRBJ2-7; TRBD1 agrees at 8 bases. The germline CDR1 and CDR2 sequences are SSHAT and FNYEAQ (reference sequence). The CDR3 length is 14 residues. The CDR3 sequence is CASSPGGRDHEQYF. CDR3 in DNA: TGTGCTAGCAGCCCAGGGGGCAGGGACCACGAGCAGTACTTC.

V gene TRBV15 combines with J gene TRBJ1-5, with 10 bases fitting TRBD1. V was pared by 3 bases and J by 3 bases, with 5 bases of the junction left unmatched. The germline V gene has CDR1 LNHNV and CDR2 YYDKDF (reference sequence). The CDR3 is made up of 16 amino acids. The CDR3 loop is CATSRDRGTYNQPQHF. The CDR3 DNA follows: TGTGCCACCAGCAGGGACAGGGGGACCTACAATCAGCCCCAGCATTTT. Combining the CDR3 with reference TRBV15 and TRBJ1-5 gives the whole variable domain DAMVIQNPRYQVTQFGKPVTLSCSQTLNHNVMYWYQQKSSQAPKLLFHYYDKDFNNEADTPDNFQSRRPNTSFCFLDIRSPGLGDTAMYLCATSRDRGTYNQPQHFGDGTRLSIL.

J is TRBJ2-2 and V is TRBV5-1; 10 bases line up with TRBD1. The CDR3 totals 15 residues. V lost 4 bases and J lost 6; bases outside the gene matches: 6. Germline V gives CDR1 SGHRS, CDR2 YFSETQ. The CDR3 sequence is CASSVGTGEAGELFF. The CDR3 coding sequence is TGCGCCAGCAGCGTCGGGACAGGGGAAGCCGGGGAGCTGTTTTTT.